The 8 T cell receptor beta chains listed next were all sequenced from one sample in a study of cytomegalovirus exposure and HLA in healthy donors. The PCR ran on 60 Vbeta and 13 Jbeta primers. Repertoires were generated with immunoSEQ multiplex PCR, while TCRdb's copy carries only in-frame clones and drops some. The listing contains 95,000 to 150,000 clones. Material: PBMCs. Receptors were obtained from a man in his forties in good health and CMV-seronegative.

This chain links TRBV27 with TRBJ2-2; 12 bases are shared with TRBD2. V was clipped by 7 bases and J by 5 bases; unmatched bases: 8. The CDR3 contains 16 residues. Germline V gives CDR1 MNHEY, CDR2 SMNVEV (reference sequence). The CDR3 nucleotides read TGTGCCAGCACAGGAAGACTAGCGGGAGTGACCGGGGAGCTGTTTTTT. Residues: CASTGRLAGVTGELFF.

V gene TRBV30 combines with J gene TRBJ2-5; D possibly corresponds to TRBD1 (6 bases). V dropped 2 bases and J dropped 5 bases, with 12 bases sitting between them. Germline values: CDR1 GTSNPN, CDR2 SVGIG (reference sequence). This CDR3 is built from 13 residues. CDR3 sequence reads: CAWSPGAPETQYF. The CDR3 DNA follows: TGTGCCTGGAGTCCAGGGGCGCCGGAGACCCAGTACTTC.

The J gene is TRBJ1-5, the V gene TRBV28, with D uncertain. Germline V gene data show CDR1 as MDHEN and CDR2 as SYDVKM. The CDR3 is 12 residues long. V was trimmed by 7 bases and J by 4 bases, leaving 8 bases between them. CDR3 nucleotides: TGTGCCAGCATGCTGACAAATCAGCCCCAGCATTTT. Translated, it gives CASMLTNQPQHF.

This chain joins TRBV28 and TRBJ2-7; the match to TRBD1 covers 8 bases. V was clipped by 5 bases and J by 2 bases; unmatched bases: 5. The CDR3 extends over 14 amino acids. Per germline, CDR1 MDHEN and CDR2 SYDVKM. CDR3 sequence: CASSGWTGTYEQYF. CDR3 bases: TGTGCCAGCAGTGGATGGACAGGGACCTACGAGCAGTACTTC. Complete variable domain (other parts from reference TRBV28 and TRBJ2-7): DVKVTQSSRYLVKRTGEKVFLECVQDMDHENMFWYRQDPGLGLRLIYFSYDVKMKEKGDIPEGYSVSREKKERFSLILESASTNQTSMYLCASSGWTGTYEQYFGPGTRLTVT.

This sequence joins TRBV11-2 and TRBJ2-7; maybe TRBD1 (5 bases). CDR3 size: 15 residues. Per the germline V gene, CDR1 is SGHAT and CDR2 is FQNNGV. V dropped 6 bases and J dropped 2 bases, with 17 bases sitting between them. The CDR3 is CASRSTASGTYEQYF. CDR3 bases: TGTGCCAGCAGATCGACAGCTTCCGGCACCTACGAGCAGTACTTC.

V usage is TRBV5-1 and J usage is TRBJ2-2, with 10 bases identical to TRBD2. The CDR3 contains 16 residues. V lost 5 bases, J lost 2 bases, and 6 bases stayed unmatched. Germline values: CDR1 SGHRS, CDR2 YFSETQ. CDR3 residues: CASRPTSGPNTGELFF. CDR3 coding DNA: TGCGCCAGCAGGCCGACTAGCGGGCCTAACACCGGGGAGCTGTTTTTT.

CDR3 in amino acids: CASSGGAGTYNEQFF. In DNA form, the CDR3 reads TGTGCCAGCAGCGGCGGGGCGGGGACGTACAATGAGCAGTTCTTC. J is TRBJ2-1 and V is TRBV11-2, with a weak D call TRBD2 (6 bases). V was trimmed by 5 bases and J by 4 bases, leaving 15 bases between them. CDR3 length equals 15 residues. Germline assignment: CDR1 SGHAT and CDR2 FQNNGV.

The rearrangement uses TRBV6-1 and TRBJ1-5; 8 bases are shared with TRBD1. The CDR3 extends over 17 amino acids. V was clipped by 6 bases and J by 2 bases; unmatched bases: 12. Per germline, CDR1 MNHNS and CDR2 SASEGT. The CDR3 protein is CASSETAGGGGNQPQHF. DNA of the CDR3: TGTGCCAGCAGCGAAACAGCAGGGGGCGGGGGCAATCAGCCCCAGCATTTT.